Here is one T cell receptor beta chain with its context. This clonotype came up many times. Its antigen specificity is not known. There are no base qualities to consult, and no much larger clone falls within one base. These data come from a study of identical twins (dated by TCRdb to the mid-2010s). With regard to the full study: To test whether fetal clonotypes persist, the study used deep sequencing on TCR alpha and beta repertoires from monozygotic twins, unrelated adults of various ages, and cord blood. To rule out contamination, the twin experiments were replicated at different times with different library preparation protocols.

Every donor in the study was a healthy Caucasian. The twin cohort consisted of three pairs of female monozygotic twins, all aged roughly 18 to 30 years. Positive isolation kits from Invitrogen were used to isolate the CD4+ and CD8+ T cell populations. Study-wide findings and limitations: Zero-insertion analyses could be partly confounded by invariant T cells such as MAIT and iNKT, although diverse VJ usage argued against such confounding for most clonotypes. Compared with coincidental sharing between unrelated individuals, out-of-frame TCR alpha sequences shared between twins showed an excess of sequences with low generation probability. In beta out-of-frame sequences, excess twin sharing was weaker, because having fewer shared sequences lowered the signal-to-noise ratio. Conclusions relied on cross-sectional statistical analysis, since the same donors could not be followed over many years. Fewer insertions were carried by abundant cord blood beta clonotypes, a similar but weaker trend appeared in young adult naive repertoires, and no such trend appeared in memory repertoires. In monozygotic twins, out-of-frame TCR alpha sharing was systematically underestimated by recombination models, although the models agreed with sharing between unrelated individuals.

The germline V gene specifies SGHRS as CDR1 and YFSETQ as CDR2. From the cysteine through the phenylalanine, the CDR3 covers 14 amino acids. Of all the DNA, just the CDR3 is kept, 42 bases in frame from base 1. V lost 10 bases and J lost 2 bases, and the count of bases not matched to a germline gene is 5. Libraries were prepared through 5' RACE. Sequenced using an Illumina HiSeq 2000. A universal primer binding site was introduced by template switching, and a unique molecular identifier was present in the final cDNA, enabling accurate counting of TCR cDNA molecules. Specific primers in the conserved constant-segment region were used to synthesize first-strand cDNA for the TCR alpha and beta chains. To control for contamination, every cDNA library was double barcoded, receiving both a SMART-Mk sample barcode and Illumina barcodes. Two successive PCR steps introduced TruSeq adapter sequences along with Illumina sample barcodes. TCR alpha and beta cDNA libraries were sequenced on the Illumina HiSeq platform with custom primers. In the authors' own workflow: Unique molecular identifiers were extracted from raw reads with MiGEC, and CDR3 positions were determined with MiXCR. Recombination models were inferred per individual with the repgenHMM and IGoR tools using an EM algorithm. Shared clonotypes were analyzed with the tcR package in R, and sharing was normalized by the product of cloneset sizes. Out-of-frame nonproductive sequences were analyzed to study raw recombination free of thymic and clonal selection effects. The public reads were reanalyzed by TCRdb: fastp trimming at Q25, MiXCR alignment, in-frame beta chains only. Merged by CDR3 protein, the rows form single entries marked with the most common genes and DNA. These V and J calls are TCRdb output, not the study's own analysis. A total of around 530,000 distinct CDR3 sequences appear in this sample, 13% to 15% of them only once. The ten largest clones add up to roughly 0.46% of the sample.

The same data also contributed to another study, on yellow fever vaccine responses in identical twins. The second publication reports: According to the authors, the vaccine-induced T cell response in identical twins seemed to be partly convergent and partly specific to each individual. In the study, vaccine-responding T cell clones were precisely tracked in identical twins.

This receptor was identified in a woman between 18 and 30 years old in good health. Rearrangement joined TRBV5-1 to TRBJ2-3; 12 bases in the junction line up with TRBD2. Sequenced: CD4+ T cells sorted from blood. CDR3 region: CASRTSGDTDTQYF. The DNA is as follows: TGCGCCTCGAGGACTAGCGGGGACACAGATACGCAGTATTTT.